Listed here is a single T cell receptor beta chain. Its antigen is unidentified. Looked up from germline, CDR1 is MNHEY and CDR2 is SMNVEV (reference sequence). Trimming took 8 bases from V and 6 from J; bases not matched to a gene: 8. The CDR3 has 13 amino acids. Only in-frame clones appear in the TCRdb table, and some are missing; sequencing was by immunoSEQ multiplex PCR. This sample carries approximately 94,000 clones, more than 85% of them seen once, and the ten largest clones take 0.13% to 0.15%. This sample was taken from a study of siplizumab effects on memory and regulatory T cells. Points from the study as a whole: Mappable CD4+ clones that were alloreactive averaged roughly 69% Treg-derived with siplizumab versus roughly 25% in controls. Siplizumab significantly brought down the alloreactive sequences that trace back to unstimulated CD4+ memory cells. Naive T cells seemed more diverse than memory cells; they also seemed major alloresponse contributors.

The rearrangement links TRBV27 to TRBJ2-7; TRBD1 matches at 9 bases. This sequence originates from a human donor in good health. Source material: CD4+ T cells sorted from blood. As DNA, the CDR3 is TGTGCCAGCTCGGGACAGGGATATCGCGAGCAGTACTTC. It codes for CASSGQGYREQYF.